This is a list of T cell receptor beta chains from one sample in a study of cytomegalovirus exposure and HLA in healthy donors. TCRdb's table, derived via immunoSEQ multiplex PCR, lists solely in-frame clones and lacks some. The table gives about 59,000 clones; the top ten clones make up around 5% of it. The specimen sequenced was PBMCs. These TCRs come from a man in his thirties or forties in good health and CMV-seropositive. Both conserved end residues are part of each CDR3. The D gene is left open where the match is weak.

CDR3 protein	CDR3 DNA	V gene	J gene	D gene
CASSQDGTGGGNTEAFF	TGCGCCAGCAGCCAAGATGGGACAGGGGGAGGTAACACTGAAGCTTTCTTT	TRBV4-1	TRBJ1-1	TRBD1
CASSDKVGVETQYF	TGTGCCAGCAGTGATAAAGTGGGAGTGGAGACCCAGTACTTC	TRBV25-1	TRBJ2-5	.
CASSVDGQGSSPLHF	TGTGCCAGCAGCGTAGATGGGCAGGGGAGTTCACCCCTCCACTTT	TRBV9	TRBJ1-6	.
CASKLSSTGNTEAFF	TGTGCCAGCAAACTCTCGTCTACTGGGAACACTGAAGCTTTCTTT	TRBV27	TRBJ1-1	.
CASSKSEYGGFGSGGDEQYF	TGTGCCAGCAGCAAAAGTGAGTACGGGGGTTTTGGGTCAGGGGGCGACGAGCAGTACTTC	TRBV14	TRBJ2-7	TRBD1
CASSLQGPLGNQPQHF	TGTGCCAGCTCACTACAGGGGCCCCTGGGCAATCAGCCCCAGCATTTT	TRBV18	TRBJ1-5	TRBD1
CASNRVNEQFF	TGTGCCAGCAATAGAGTGAATGAGCAGTTCTTC	TRBV5-6	TRBJ2-1	.
CASSYSRGTEAFF	TGTGCCAGCAGTTACTCGAGAGGGACTGAAGCTTTCTTT	TRBV6-5	TRBJ1-1	.
CASSQWSSGTSFEDEQYF	TGCGCCAGCAGCCAATGGAGTAGCGGGACTAGTTTTGAGGACGAGCAGTACTTC	TRBV4-1	TRBJ2-7	TRBD2
CASTHSGGAVDTQYF	TGTGCCAGCACCCATAGCGGGGGGGCCGTGGATACGCAGTATTTT	TRBV6-6	TRBJ2-3	TRBD2
CASSASGTGASPLHF	TGTGCCAGCAGTGCCTCCGGGACAGGGGCCTCACCCCTCCACTTT	TRBV27	TRBJ1-6	TRBD1
CASSSGLAGTYEQYF	TGTGCCAGCAGCTCCGGACTAGCGGGAACGTACGAGCAGTACTTC	TRBV7-9	TRBJ2-7	TRBD2
CASSFGTANYGYTF	TGTGCCAGCAGCTTTGGGACAGCTAACTATGGCTACACCTTC	TRBV11-2	TRBJ1-2	TRBD1
CASSWTSGGTQETQYF	TGCGCCAGCAGCTGGACTAGCGGGGGGACCCAAGAGACCCAGTACTTC	TRBV5-1	TRBJ2-5	TRBD2
CASSLDRPTDTQYF	TGCGCCAGCAGCTTGGACAGACCCACAGATACGCAGTATTTT	TRBV5-1	TRBJ2-3	.
CSVVMDTHNYGYTF	TGCAGCGTTGTGATGGACACTCATAACTATGGCTACACCTTC	TRBV29-1	TRBJ1-2	.